This T cell receptor (beta chain) was captured in a study of T cell clones after liver transplantation. Looking at the study overall: Pre-transplant mixed lymphocyte reactions yielded third-party-reactive TCRbeta sequences as comparators for graft-donor-reactive sequences. Tolerance: complete withdrawal held at least one year, liver enzymes staying within twice normal. Timepoints were pre-transplant, pre-withdrawal, and after withdrawal was completed or failed.

The CDR3 spans 14 residues. Germline-derived CDR1 and CDR2 are SGHTA and FQGTGA. Between the trimmed V and J ends, which lost 5 bases and 6 bases, there was a span of 16 bases. Assay used: immunoSEQ multiplex PCR; TCRdb lists only in-frame clones, some missing. The sample holds 55,000 to 75,000 clones, about 91% seen once. The receptor's source is a human patient who received a liver transplant. The graft donor may have contributed some T cells. V gene TRBV7-3 combines with J gene TRBJ1-1; TRBD1 might be the D (5 bases). This specimen was CD4+ T cells from blood, taken approximately 25 months after liver transplant. The CDR3 region is CASSPLREEAEAFF. DNA of the CDR3: TGTGCCAGCAGCCCTCTCAGGGAAGAGGCTGAAGCTTTCTTT.